One and the same sample provided the 5 T cell receptor beta chains below, sequenced in a study of naive and memory T cell subsets. RNA was extracted from approximately 2.6 ml of whole blood of healthy adults. For blood and skin samples, reverse transcription used TCR alpha and beta constant primers. Each CDR3 protein is one row after TCRdb ran MiXCR on the 5' RACE reads. This table holds about 26,000 distinct CDR3 sequences, under 30% found once. These receptors were collected from a female donor in good health.

There are a few counts of this clonotype. CDR3 sequence: CSVRADFYGYTF. The CDR3 coding sequence is TGCAGCGTACGGGCGGACTTCTATGGCTACACCTTC. The chain carries TRBV29-1 and TRBJ1-2; no clear D. The length of the CDR3 is 12 residues. V lost 6 bases and J lost 4, with 12 bases in between. Germline loops: CDR1 SQVTM, CDR2 ANQGSEA.

The V call is TRBV6-5, the J call TRBJ1-6; no reliable D call. Trimming took 6 bases from V and 11 from J, leaving 17 bases between them. This CDR3 is 14 amino acids long. Per germline, CDR1 MNHEY and CDR2 SVGAGI. Here the CDR3 DNA reads TGTGCCAGCAGAGACCAGGTTCTAGTACCACCCCTCCACTTT. It yields the protein CASRDQVLVPPLHF.

In its sample, this clonotype was seen many times. V gene TRBV29-1 combines with J gene TRBJ2-1; 7 bases are a match to TRBD2. V was clipped by 4 bases and J by 7 bases; unmatched bases: 10. The length of the CDR3 is 14 residues. CDR1 is SQVTM, CDR2 ANQGSEA, per germline. CDR3 nucleotide sequence: TGCAGCGTTGCCGTACTAGCGCCTGGTAATGAGCAGTTCTTC. This encodes CSVAVLAPGNEQFF.

The rearrangement joins TRBV20-1 to TRBJ2-7; D call uncertain. V was clipped by 0 bases and J by 3 bases, with 9 bases between them. The CDR3 spans 13 residues. Per the germline V gene, CDR1 is DFQATT and CDR2 is SNEGSKA (reference sequence). CDR3 sequence: CSARDLIHYEQYF. The CDR3 DNA reads as TGCAGTGCTAGAGATCTAATACACTACGAGCAGTACTTC.

CDR3 nucleotide sequence: TGTGCCAGCAGTTACTCTAAAGGGGGCACTGAAGCTTTCTTT. Translated, it gives CASSYSKGGTEAFF. The chain uses TRBV6-5 and TRBJ1-1, with a possible D match to TRBD1 (6 bases). The germline V gene encodes CDR1 MNHEY and CDR2 SVGAGI. CDR3 size: 14 residues. Deletions cut 0 bases from V and 4 bases from J, with 9 bases between.